The clone carrying this TCR beta chain occurred once. Clones were sequenced by immunoSEQ multiplex PCR, and TCRdb holds only the in-frame ones, with some missing. The repertoire holds almost 30,000 clones, with roughly 65% as singletons. The record originates from a study of blood T cell repertoires in COVID-19. The ends were cut back, 2 bases at V and 4 bases at J, with 15 bases in the middle. Germline V gene lookup returns CDR1 SGHTA and CDR2 FQGNSA. This CDR3 has 16 amino acids. The rearrangement uses TRBV7-2 and TRBJ1-3; D call uncertain. Specimen: peripheral blood. This TCR was recovered from a human donor in a cohort sampled during active COVID-19. The CDR3 protein is CASSLKLLSAGNTIYF. In DNA, the CDR3 is TGTGCCAGCAGCTTAAAACTTCTTTCTGCCGGAAACACCATATATTTT.